Following are 12 T cell receptor beta chains from one sample sequenced in a study of metastatic and nonmetastatic thyroid tumors. No patient received treatment before thyroid surgery. TCRdb re-called the PCR reads with MiXCR. The data hold about 4,600 clones, with approximately 22% observed a single time. The sequenced material came from tumor tissue. The receptors derive from a male donor with papillary thyroid cancer or a benign thyroid nodule (not recorded which). Some clones in this sample may be carry-over from other donors' samples.

The table lists this clone with a few counts. The V call is TRBV6-1, the J call TRBJ1-2; D unclear. The CDR3 loop spans 11 amino acids. Trimming removed 7 bases at V and 5 bases at J, with 8 bases between. Germline V CDR1 and CDR2: MNHNS, SASEGT. This CDR3 is CASNEAYGYTF. CDR3 DNA: TGTGCCAGCAATGAGGCGTATGGCTACACCTTC.

This clone was observed a handful of times. The J gene is TRBJ2-7, the V gene TRBV6-1, with 7 bases that match TRBD1. Unmatched junction bases numbered 8, after V lost 4 bases and J lost 2 bases. This CDR3 region has 15 residues. CDR1 and CDR2 from the germline V gene are MNHNS and SASEGT. CDR3 sequence reads: CASSVTGTETYEQYF. CDR3 DNA sequence: TGTGCCAGCAGTGTAACCGGGACAGAAACCTACGAGCAGTACTTC.

The V and J genes are TRBV7-3 and TRBJ1-1; D unresolved. The CDR3 runs to 16 residues. Trimming took off 3 bases at V and 0 bases at J, with 14 bases between the two ends. Germline lookup yields CDR1 SGHTA and CDR2 FQGTGA. The CDR3 spells CASSFLGRRMNTEAFF. The CDR3, as DNA: TGTGCCAGCAGCTTTCTCGGGCGGAGAATGAACACTGAAGCTTTCTTT. The variable domain in full, with the rest retrieved from reference TRBV7-3 and TRBJ1-1, is GAGVSQTPSNKVTEKGKYVELRCDPISGHTALYWYRQSLGQGPEFLIYFQGTGAADDSGLPNDRFFAVRPEGSVSTLKIQRTERGDSAVYLCASSFLGRRMNTEAFFGQGTRLTVV.

The chain joins TRBV5-1 to TRBJ2-1; perhaps TRBD2 as D (5 bases). This CDR3 has 16 residues. Germline-derived CDR1 and CDR2 are SGHRS and YFSETQ. Trimming took off 4 bases at V and 0 bases at J, with 14 bases between the two ends. DNA for the CDR3: TGCGCCAGCAGCGGAGGACTCCTGAGCTCCTACAATGAGCAGTTCTTC. It codes for CASSGGLLSSYNEQFF.

This clone was observed at least ten times. The genes are TRBV27 and TRBJ2-6; TRBD1 matches 10 bases. V gave up 1 base and J gave up 1 base; unmatched junction bases: 4. The CDR3 is 18 amino acids. CDR1 MNHEY and CDR2 SMNVEV come from the germline V gene (reference sequence). The CDR3 sequence is CASSLWGTGESGANVLTF. The CDR3 coding sequence is TGTGCCAGCAGTTTATGGGGGACAGGGGAGTCTGGGGCCAACGTCCTGACTTTC. Based on the CDR3 plus reference TRBV27 and TRBJ2-6, the full variable domain is EAQVTQNPRYLITVTGKKLTVTCSQNMNHEYMSWYRQDPGLGLRQIYYSMNVEVTDKGDVPEGYKVSRKEKRNFPLILESPSPNQTSLYFCASSLWGTGESGANVLTFGAGSRLTVL.

This clone showed up many times. The chain employs TRBV12-3 or TRBV12-4 and TRBJ1-4; no reliable D call. V shed 6 bases and J shed 7 bases, with 9 bases lying between them. The CDR3 is made up of 12 amino acids. The CDR3 is CASRAPGEKLFF. For the CDR3, the DNA is TGTGCCAGCAGAGCACCGGGTGAAAAACTGTTTTTT.

In this sample, this clone turned up a few times. Mismatch with germline at one junction end may stem from a read error. The chain couples TRBV6-1 to TRBJ2-7; D gene uncertain. CDR1 and CDR2 (germline): MNHNS, SASEGT. The CDR3 totals 11 residues. The CDR3 coding sequence is TGTGTCAGCACCTACAGCTACGAGCAGTACTTC. Amino acid sequence: CVSTYSYEQYF.

This clone was counted between two and nine times. The chain has TRBV6-1 and TRBJ2-3; D unresolved. V was cut by 7 bases and J by 4 bases, with 18 bases left in between. The CDR3 runs 15 residues. Germline V gene lookup returns CDR1 MNHNS and CDR2 SASEGT. CDR3 sequence reads: CASTKSEPISDTQYF. The CDR3 DNA reads as TGTGCCAGCACTAAGAGCGAGCCTATCTCAGATACGCAGTATTTT.

This clone was seen only a few times. This rearrangement joins TRBV6-1 to TRBJ1-2; D uncertain. The V end lost 6 bases, the J end lost 3 bases, and 11 bases lay between the germline ends. From germline, CDR1 is MNHNS and CDR2 SASEGT. The CDR3 has 13 amino acids. CDR3 bases: TGTGCCAGCAGAGGACGTACGGACTATGGCTACACCTTC. Residues: CASRGRTDYGYTF.

The chain joins TRBV6-1 to TRBJ1-5; no clear D gene. V gave up 2 bases and J gave up 3 bases, with 14 bases separating them. From germline, CDR1 is MNHNS and CDR2 SASEGT. The CDR3 runs to 16 residues. CDR3 amino acids: CASSEISGLYNQPQHF. The CDR3 region has the DNA TGTGCCAGCAGTGAAATTTCTGGCCTCTACAATCAGCCCCAGCATTTT.

This sequence joins TRBV28 and TRBJ2-7; D call uncertain. V was shortened by 6 bases and J by 0 bases, with 12 bases between the two germline ends. The CDR3 consists of 14 residues. Germline V gene data show CDR1 as MDHEN and CDR2 as SYDVKM. The CDR3 loop is CASSTGRSSYEQYF. CDR3 DNA: TGTGCCAGCAGCACCGGACGGTCCTCCTACGAGCAGTACTTC.

This clone turned up a few times. This clone may be a read error of a much larger clone one base away. The same CDR3 is also encoded by other DNA sequences in this sample. The chain recombines TRBV7-8 with TRBJ1-5; the D gene is possibly TRBD1 (6 bases). The CDR3 sequence is 15 residues long. Germline V CDR1 and CDR2: SGHVS, FQNEAQ. CDR3 region: CASSADSFVNQPQHF. Here the CDR3 DNA reads TGTGCCAGCAGCGCGGACAGCTTTGTCAATCAGCCCCAACATTTT.